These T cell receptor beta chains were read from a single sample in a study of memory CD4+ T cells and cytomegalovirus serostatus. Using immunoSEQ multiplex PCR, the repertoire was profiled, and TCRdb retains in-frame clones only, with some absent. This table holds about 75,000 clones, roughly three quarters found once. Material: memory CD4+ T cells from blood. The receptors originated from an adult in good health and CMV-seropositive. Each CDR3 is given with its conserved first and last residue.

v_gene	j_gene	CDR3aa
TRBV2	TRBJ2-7	CASSVGRYEQYF
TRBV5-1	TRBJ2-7	CASSQWGAIYEQYF
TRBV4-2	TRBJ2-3	CASSQETGGADTQYF
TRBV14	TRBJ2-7	CASSQDLAGEQYF
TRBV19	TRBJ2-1	CASSIGAGATANEQFF
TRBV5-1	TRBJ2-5	CASSPAVVETQYF
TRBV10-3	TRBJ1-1	CAIRGTVNTEAFF
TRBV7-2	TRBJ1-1	CASSLGGDGTEAFF
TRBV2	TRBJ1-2	CASSGPGGNYGYTF
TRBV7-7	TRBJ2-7	CASSLSLDSYEQYF
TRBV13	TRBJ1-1	CASSLHRLEAFF
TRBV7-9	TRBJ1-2	CASSLMTGVAYGYTF
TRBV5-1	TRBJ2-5	CASSTGQGQETQYF
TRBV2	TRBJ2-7	CASSERDNSYEQYF
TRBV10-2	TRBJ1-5	CASRGRVNQPQHF
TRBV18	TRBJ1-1	CASSALTGRVEAFF
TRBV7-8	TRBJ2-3	CASTNYFPGQGPDTQYF
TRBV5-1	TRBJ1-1	CASSPLKGSSLRNTEAFF
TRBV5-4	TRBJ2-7	CASSLAAGTGNYEQYF
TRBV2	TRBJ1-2	CASRADENYGYTF
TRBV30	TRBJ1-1	CAWSPQRTGIGRTQNTEAFF
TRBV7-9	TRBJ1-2	CASSFHGQAQNYYGYTF
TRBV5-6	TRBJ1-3	CASSLTGTGNTIYF
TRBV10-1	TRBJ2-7	CASSDPSSTGEQYF
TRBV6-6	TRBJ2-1	CASSRGVGEQFF
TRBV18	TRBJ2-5	CASSPGSQETQYF
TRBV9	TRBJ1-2	CASSANGGYTF
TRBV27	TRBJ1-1	CASSRDTPKPGNTEAFF
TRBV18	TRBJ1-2	CASSTGHNYGYTF
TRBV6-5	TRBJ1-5	CASSVTGLSSQPQHF
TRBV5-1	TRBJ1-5	CASSALGGNQPQHF
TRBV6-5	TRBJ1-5	CASSSGATGQPQHF
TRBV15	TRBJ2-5	CATSSDGAIEETQYF
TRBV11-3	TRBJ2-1	CASSLEDTPYNEQFF
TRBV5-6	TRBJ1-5	CASSLSPSLQGYNYGPQHF
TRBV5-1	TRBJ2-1	CASSLAGGRVNNEQFF
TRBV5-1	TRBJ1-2	CASSDTGDYGYTF
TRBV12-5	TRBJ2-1	CASGPGGGSYNEQFF
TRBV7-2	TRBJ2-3	CASSFADTQYF
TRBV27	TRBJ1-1	CASRRYRGFAFF
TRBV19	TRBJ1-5	CASSSDREVGQPQHF
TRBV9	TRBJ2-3	CASSPRPSSGLWDTQYF
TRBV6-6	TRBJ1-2	CASSYTRQARYTF
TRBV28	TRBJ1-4	CASSLGGPRDQKLFF
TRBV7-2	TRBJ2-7	CASSSNGYEQYF
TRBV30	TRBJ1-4	CAWSVGTGEEKLFF
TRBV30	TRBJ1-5	CAWSMDRGNQPQHF
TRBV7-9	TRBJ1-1	CASYRTANTEAFF
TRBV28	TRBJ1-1	CASSTYRDPHTEAFF
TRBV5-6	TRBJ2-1	CASSLDGTSANEQFF
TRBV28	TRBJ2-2	CASSLSSANTGELFF
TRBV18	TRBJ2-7	CASSPNGGYEQYF
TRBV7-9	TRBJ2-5	CASRLGPPGRVRQETQYF
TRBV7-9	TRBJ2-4	CASPTDEGVEGYF
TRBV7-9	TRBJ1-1	CASSPWDRGIVAFF